These T cell receptor beta chains were read from a single sample in a study of T cell responses to AZD1222 COVID-19 vaccine. Assay used: immunoSEQ multiplex PCR; TCRdb lists only in-frame clones, some missing. The sample has roughly 110,000 clones; roughly 87% are singletons. The material sequenced was peripheral blood, taken on day 0 of AZD1222 vaccination. The origin of the receptors is an adult in good health. Each CDR3 is given with its conserved first and last residue. The order of the fields is clone size, V gene, J gene, D gene, CDR3 DNA, CDR3 protein. D genes are given only for firm matches. Not all rows give a size; the values are once, few, many and, for expanded clones, a class.

clone size: NA; V gene: TRBV4-2; J gene: TRBJ2-5; D gene: TRBD2; CDR3 DNA: TGTGCCAGCAGCCAAGATGGGAGGGATCAAGAGACCCAGTACTTC; CDR3 protein: CASSQDGRDQETQYF
clone size: NA; V gene: TRBV7-6; J gene: TRBJ1-1; D gene: NA; CDR3 DNA: TGTGCCAGCAGCCCAACAAGAGGTGGCACTGAAGCTTTCTTT; CDR3 protein: CASSPTRGGTEAFF
clone size: NA; V gene: TRBV7-9; J gene: TRBJ2-7; D gene: NA; CDR3 DNA: TGTGCCTTACAGGCAAGTGGTCCCTACGAGCAGTACTTC; CDR3 protein: CALQASGPYEQYF
clone size: NA; V gene: TRBV7-9; J gene: TRBJ1-2; D gene: NA; CDR3 DNA: TGTGCCAGCAGCTTCCCTTGGGGTGAAGGCTACACCTTC; CDR3 protein: CASSFPWGEGYTF
clone size: NA; V gene: TRBV20-1; J gene: TRBJ1-2; D gene: NA; CDR3 DNA: TGCAGTGCTAGTGGGATTAACAACTATGGCTACACCTTC; CDR3 protein: CSASGINNYGYTF
clone size: NA; V gene: TRBV4-1; J gene: TRBJ2-7; D gene: TRBD2; CDR3 DNA: TGCGCCAGCAGCCAAGATCTAGGGACTAGCGTCCCCTACGAGCAGTACTTC; CDR3 protein: CASSQDLGTSVPYEQYF
clone size: NA; V gene: TRBV30; J gene: TRBJ2-7; D gene: TRBD1; CDR3 DNA: TGTGCCTGGACTGCCCGGGACAGGGCCGTCAACGAGCAGTACTTC; CDR3 protein: CAWTARDRAVNEQYF
clone size: once; V gene: TRBV28; J gene: TRBJ1-2; D gene: TRBD1; CDR3 DNA: TGTGCCAGCATACCGACGACAGGGTTAACCTATGGCTACACCTTC; CDR3 protein: CASIPTTGLTYGYTF
clone size: once; V gene: TRBV27; J gene: TRBJ2-1; D gene: NA; CDR3 DNA: TGTGCCAGCAGTCCCGAACCGACTAGTGGAACGTACAATGAGCAGTTCTTC; CDR3 protein: CASSPEPTSGTYNEQFF
clone size: NA; V gene: TRBV9; J gene: TRBJ2-1; D gene: NA; CDR3 DNA: TGTGCCAGCAGCATATATAGCGGAACCTACAATGAGCAGTTCTTC; CDR3 protein: CASSIYSGTYNEQFF
clone size: few; V gene: TRBV14; J gene: TRBJ1-6; D gene: NA; CDR3 DNA: TGTGCCAGCAGCCAACCGGCGTCGAGCTCCTATAATTCACCCCTCCACTTT; CDR3 protein: CASSQPASSSYNSPLHF
clone size: once; V gene: TRBV29-1; J gene: TRBJ2-5; D gene: NA; CDR3 DNA: TGCAGCGTTGATGAGCGGAGGGGGCGTGGGGAGACCCAGTACTTC; CDR3 protein: CSVDERRGRGETQYF
clone size: NA; V gene: TRBV4-2; J gene: TRBJ2-5; D gene: NA; CDR3 DNA: TGTGCCAGCAGCCCGCGTAAGGGCCAGGTAAGAAAGGAAACCCAGTACTTC; CDR3 protein: CASSPRKGQVRKETQYF
clone size: NA; V gene: TRBV10-3; J gene: TRBJ2-3; D gene: NA; CDR3 DNA: TGTGCCATCAGGACGGGGGCCAGATCAGATACGCAGTATTTT; CDR3 protein: CAIRTGARSDTQYF
clone size: NA; V gene: TRBV19; J gene: TRBJ2-1; D gene: TRBD2; CDR3 DNA: TGTGCCAGTATCCTAGCGGGGGGCCCAGGGCCTTACAATGAGCAGTTCTTC; CDR3 protein: CASILAGGPGPYNEQFF
clone size: few; V gene: TRBV5-6; J gene: TRBJ2-5; D gene: NA; CDR3 DNA: TGTGCCAGCAGCAGATACCAAGAGACCCAGTACTTC; CDR3 protein: CASSRYQETQYF
clone size: once; V gene: TRBV5-1; J gene: TRBJ1-1; D gene: NA; CDR3 DNA: TGCGCCAGCAGCTTAGACCCGGGGAACACTGAAGCTTTCTTT; CDR3 protein: CASSLDPGNTEAFF
clone size: once; V gene: TRBV18; J gene: TRBJ1-5; D gene: TRBD1; CDR3 DNA: TGTGCCAGCTCACCGCGACGGGACAGTCATACGAATAGCAATCAGCCCCAGCATTTT; CDR3 protein: CASSPRRDSHTNSNQPQHF
clone size: many; V gene: TRBV12-5; J gene: TRBJ2-2; D gene: TRBD2; CDR3 DNA: TGTGCTAGTGGTCCCGAAGGGGGACTAGCGGTACTCGGGGAGCTGTTTTTT; CDR3 protein: CASGPEGGLAVLGELFF
clone size: NA; V gene: TRBV19; J gene: TRBJ2-1; D gene: NA; CDR3 DNA: TGTGCCAGTACCCCCGTGAGCTCCTACAATGAGCAGTTCTTC; CDR3 protein: CASTPVSSYNEQFF
clone size: NA; V gene: TRBV5-8; J gene: TRBJ1-1; D gene: TRBD1; CDR3 DNA: TGTGCCAGCAGGGTGGGGACAGGGGAGACTGAAGCTTTCTTT; CDR3 protein: CASRVGTGETEAFF
clone size: few; V gene: TRBV9; J gene: TRBJ1-1; D gene: NA; CDR3 DNA: TGTGCCAGCAGCGTATCTCAGAACACTGAAGCTTTCTTT; CDR3 protein: CASSVSQNTEAFF
clone size: NA; V gene: TRBV7-9; J gene: TRBJ1-2; D gene: NA; CDR3 DNA: TGTGCCAGCAGCTCCGTTGAGGGTCTCTATGGCTACACCTTC; CDR3 protein: CASSSVEGLYGYTF
clone size: once; V gene: TRBV25-1; J gene: TRBJ2-7; D gene: NA; CDR3 DNA: TGTGCCAGCAGTGAATACAGAGGAGGAACCTACGAGCAGTACTTC; CDR3 protein: CASSEYRGGTYEQYF
clone size: NA; V gene: TRBV25-1; J gene: TRBJ1-4; D gene: NA; CDR3 DNA: TGTGCCAGCAGTGAATACGGAGGGATGGAGGAAAAACTGTTTTTT; CDR3 protein: CASSEYGGMEEKLFF
clone size: NA; V gene: TRBV2; J gene: TRBJ1-5; D gene: NA; CDR3 DNA: TGTGCCAGCGGGCAGGAATCCTATAGCAATCAGCCCCAGCATTTT; CDR3 protein: CASGQESYSNQPQHF
clone size: once; V gene: TRBV5-1; J gene: TRBJ1-6; D gene: NA; CDR3 DNA: TGCGCCAGCAGCACAGGCCGTGAGAATTCACCCCTCCACTTT; CDR3 protein: CASSTGRENSPLHF
clone size: NA; V gene: TRBV27; J gene: TRBJ1-6; D gene: NA; CDR3 DNA: TGTGCCAGCACTCGTCTGGGGGGGGTTAATTCACCCCTCCACTTT; CDR3 protein: CASTRLGGVNSPLHF
clone size: NA; V gene: TRBV19; J gene: TRBJ2-3; D gene: TRBD2; CDR3 DNA: TGTGCCAGGCAGAAGATGGGCAGGGAGGGTGAGAAGGACACAGATACGCAGTATTTT; CDR3 protein: CARQKMGREGEKDTDTQYF
clone size: NA; V gene: TRBV7-2; J gene: TRBJ2-2; D gene: TRBD1; CDR3 DNA: TGTGCCAGCAGCCCTCAACGGGACAGGCTCACCGGGGAGCTGTTTTTT; CDR3 protein: CASSPQRDRLTGELFF
clone size: NA; V gene: TRBV27; J gene: TRBJ1-2; D gene: NA; CDR3 DNA: TGTGCCAGCAGTTTATCACCCGCGGCCTATGGCTACACCTTC; CDR3 protein: CASSLSPAAYGYTF
clone size: NA; V gene: TRBV18; J gene: TRBJ2-7; D gene: TRBD2; CDR3 DNA: TGTGCCAGCTCACCCGGGACTAGTAGTTTGGAGCAGTACTTC; CDR3 protein: CASSPGTSSLEQYF
clone size: NA; V gene: TRBV7-6; J gene: TRBJ2-2; D gene: NA; CDR3 DNA: TGTGCCAGCAGCTTAGGGGCAGGGGTCACCGGGGAGCTGTTTTTT; CDR3 protein: CASSLGAGVTGELFF
clone size: NA; V gene: TRBV14; J gene: TRBJ1-1; D gene: NA; CDR3 DNA: TGTGCCAGCAGCCAACAGGGTAACACTGAAGCTTTCTTT; CDR3 protein: CASSQQGNTEAFF
clone size: NA; V gene: TRBV4-2; J gene: TRBJ2-7; D gene: TRBD1; CDR3 DNA: TGTGCCAGCAGCCAAGGGGGACAGGGTGGTTACGAGCAGTACTTC; CDR3 protein: CASSQGGQGGYEQYF
clone size: NA; V gene: TRBV5-1; J gene: TRBJ2-1; D gene: TRBD2; CDR3 DNA: TGCGCCAGCAGCCTCGGACTAGCGGGGGGCCCATACAATGAGCAGTTCTTC; CDR3 protein: CASSLGLAGGPYNEQFF
clone size: NA; V gene: TRBV24-1; J gene: TRBJ2-6; D gene: NA; CDR3 DNA: TGTGCCACCAGTGACCGACGCTCTGGGGCCAACGTCCTGACTTTC; CDR3 protein: CATSDRRSGANVLTF
clone size: NA; V gene: TRBV4-3; J gene: TRBJ1-6; D gene: NA; CDR3 DNA: TGCGCCAGCAGCCAAGTGCGGGAAAATTCACCCCTCCACTTT; CDR3 protein: CASSQVRENSPLHF
clone size: NA; V gene: TRBV6-6; J gene: TRBJ1-2; D gene: NA; CDR3 DNA: TGTGCCAGCAGTTATCGGGATGGCTATGGCTACACCTTC; CDR3 protein: CASSYRDGYGYTF
clone size: NA; V gene: TRBV3-1/TRBV3-2; J gene: TRBJ2-5; D gene: NA; CDR3 DNA: TGTGCCAGCAGCCGTTCCGAGACCCAGTACTTC; CDR3 protein: CASSRSETQYF
clone size: NA; V gene: TRBV18; J gene: TRBJ1-6; D gene: TRBD1; CDR3 DNA: TGTGCCAGCTCAAGGGACAGGGGGCTAACCTCCTATAATTCACCCCTCCACTTT; CDR3 protein: CASSRDRGLTSYNSPLHF
clone size: NA; V gene: TRBV9; J gene: TRBJ2-7; D gene: NA; CDR3 DNA: TGTGCCAGCAGCGTGGGGACTGTCACCTACGAGCAGTACTTC; CDR3 protein: CASSVGTVTYEQYF
clone size: NA; V gene: TRBV28; J gene: TRBJ1-2; D gene: NA; CDR3 DNA: TGTGCCAGCAGCCTATTGAGGGGAGAGGATGATGGCTACACCTTC; CDR3 protein: CASSLLRGEDDGYTF
clone size: NA; V gene: TRBV10-3; J gene: TRBJ2-7; D gene: NA; CDR3 DNA: TGTGCCATCACCCCGAAACAGGGCCACGAGCAGTACTTC; CDR3 protein: CAITPKQGHEQYF
clone size: NA; V gene: TRBV9; J gene: TRBJ1-2; D gene: TRBD1; CDR3 DNA: TGTGCCAGCAGCGGGGGACAGGGTCTCTATGGCTACACCTTC; CDR3 protein: CASSGGQGLYGYTF
clone size: NA; V gene: TRBV11-2; J gene: TRBJ2-7; D gene: NA; CDR3 DNA: TGTGCCAGCAGCGGGGGAGCTCCCGGGGCCTACGAGCAGTACTTC; CDR3 protein: CASSGGAPGAYEQYF
clone size: NA; V gene: TRBV7-2; J gene: TRBJ1-1; D gene: NA; CDR3 DNA: TGTGCCAGCAGCTTAGGAGCGAACACTGAAGCTTTCTTT; CDR3 protein: CASSLGANTEAFF
clone size: NA; V gene: TRBV9; J gene: TRBJ2-7; D gene: TRBD1; CDR3 DNA: TGTGCCAGCAGCAGAACAGGGGCTGGGGAGCAGTACTTC; CDR3 protein: CASSRTGAGEQYF
clone size: NA; V gene: TRBV4-3; J gene: TRBJ2-7; D gene: TRBD1; CDR3 DNA: TGCGCCAGCAGCCGATACCAGGGACAGGGGGCGAACGAGCAGTACTTC; CDR3 protein: CASSRYQGQGANEQYF
clone size: once; V gene: TRBV6-2/TRBV6-3; J gene: TRBJ2-3; D gene: NA; CDR3 DNA: TGTGCCAGCAGTTACGTGGGGGCGGAAAATACGCAGTATTTT; CDR3 protein: CASSYVGAENTQYF
clone size: NA; V gene: TRBV5-4; J gene: TRBJ2-5; D gene: TRBD1; CDR3 DNA: TGTGCCAGCAGCTTAACCGGGACAGGACAAGAGACCCAGTACTTC; CDR3 protein: CASSLTGTGQETQYF
clone size: NA; V gene: TRBV7-3; J gene: TRBJ2-1; D gene: TRBD2; CDR3 DNA: TGTGCCAGCAGCTTATTTTCGTTGGGGACTAGCGGGAGTCATGAGCAGTTCTTC; CDR3 protein: CASSLFSLGTSGSHEQFF
clone size: NA; V gene: TRBV3-1/TRBV3-2; J gene: TRBJ1-5; D gene: NA; CDR3 DNA: TGTGCCAGCAGCCCCTCCGGTCAGCCCCAGCATTTT; CDR3 protein: CASSPSGQPQHF
clone size: NA; V gene: TRBV10-3; J gene: TRBJ1-1; D gene: NA; CDR3 DNA: TGTGCCATCTCAAGGCTCCAGAACACTGAAGCTTTCTTT; CDR3 protein: CAISRLQNTEAFF
clone size: few; V gene: TRBV15; J gene: TRBJ1-3; D gene: TRBD1; CDR3 DNA: TGTGCCACCAGCAGAGGGACGGGACAGGGCTCTGGAAACACCATATATTTT; CDR3 protein: CATSRGTGQGSGNTIYF
clone size: NA; V gene: TRBV7-9; J gene: TRBJ1-2; D gene: TRBD1; CDR3 DNA: TGTGCCAGCAGCTGGGACAGGGGAGGCGGCTACACCTTC; CDR3 protein: CASSWDRGGGYTF
clone size: NA; V gene: TRBV9; J gene: TRBJ1-3; D gene: NA; CDR3 DNA: TGTGCCAGCAGCGTAGCGGCCATTGCGAGCTCTGGAAACACCATATATTTT; CDR3 protein: CASSVAAIASSGNTIYF
clone size: NA; V gene: TRBV7-3; J gene: TRBJ1-1; D gene: NA; CDR3 DNA: TGTGCCAGCAGCTTACCAGGGAGAACTGAAGCTTTCTTT; CDR3 protein: CASSLPGRTEAFF
clone size: few; V gene: TRBV5-6; J gene: TRBJ2-1; D gene: TRBD1; CDR3 DNA: TGTGCCAGCAGCTTGATCGGGACAGGGAGGGTTTGGGAGCAGTTCTTC; CDR3 protein: CASSLIGTGRVWEQFF